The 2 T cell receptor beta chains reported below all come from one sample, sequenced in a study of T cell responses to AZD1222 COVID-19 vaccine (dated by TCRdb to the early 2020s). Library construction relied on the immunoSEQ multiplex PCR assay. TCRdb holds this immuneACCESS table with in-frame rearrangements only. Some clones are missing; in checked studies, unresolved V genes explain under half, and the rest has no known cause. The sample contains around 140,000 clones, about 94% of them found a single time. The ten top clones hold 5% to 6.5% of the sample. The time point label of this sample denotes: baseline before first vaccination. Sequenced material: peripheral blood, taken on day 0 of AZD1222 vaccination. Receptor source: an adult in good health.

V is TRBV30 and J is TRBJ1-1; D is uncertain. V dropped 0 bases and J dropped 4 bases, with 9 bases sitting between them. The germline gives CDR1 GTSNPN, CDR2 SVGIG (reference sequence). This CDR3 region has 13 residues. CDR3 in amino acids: CAWSVSVSTEAFF. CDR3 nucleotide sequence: TGTGCCTGGAGTGTATCGGTCAGCACTGAAGCTTTCTTT. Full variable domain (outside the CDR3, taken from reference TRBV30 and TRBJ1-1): SQTIHQWPATLVQPVGSPLSLECTVEGTSNPNLYWYRQAAGRGLQLLFYSVGIGQISSEVPQNLSASRPQDRQFILSSKKLLLSDSGFYLCAWSVSVSTEAFFGQGTRLTVV.

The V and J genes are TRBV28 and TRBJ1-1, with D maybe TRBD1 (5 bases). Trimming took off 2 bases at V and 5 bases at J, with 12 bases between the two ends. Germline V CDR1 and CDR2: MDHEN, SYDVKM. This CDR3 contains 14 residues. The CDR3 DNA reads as TGTGCCAGCAGTTTAGGGACTACGAGGACTGAAGCTTTCTTT. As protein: CASSLGTTRTEAFF.